A selection of T cell receptor beta chains follows, all from one sample in a study of blood T cell repertoires in COVID-19. TCRdb keeps only in-frame clones here, not all; method: immunoSEQ multiplex PCR. The profile covers around 130,000 clones, with about 80% appearing a single time and about 8% taken by the ten largest. Material for sequencing was peripheral blood. These receptors were taken from a human donor in a cohort sampled during active COVID-19. The CDR3 runs from the conserved cysteine through the conserved F or W. The D gene is left open where the match is weak. A row's size may be missing; if present it is once, few, many or a size class.

j_gene: TRBJ1-1
abundance: NA
d_gene: TRBD1
v_gene: TRBV5-5
CDR3aa: CASSPGQGRAAAFF
CDR3nt: TGTGCCAGCAGCCCTGGACAGGGTAGGGCAGCAGCTTTCTTT

j_gene: TRBJ2-1
abundance: NA
d_gene: TRBD2
v_gene: TRBV27
CDR3aa: CASRRIAGSSYNEQFF
CDR3nt: TGTGCCAGCAGACGAATAGCGGGGAGCTCCTACAATGAGCAGTTCTTC

j_gene: TRBJ1-4
abundance: many
d_gene: TRBD1
v_gene: TRBV28
CDR3aa: CASSFLTGRSEKLFF
CDR3nt: TGTGCCAGCAGTTTCCTGACAGGGAGAAGTGAAAAACTGTTTTTT

j_gene: TRBJ2-2
abundance: NA
d_gene: NA
v_gene: TRBV6-5
CDR3aa: CASSYSWAITGELFF
CDR3nt: TGTGCCAGCAGTTACTCGTGGGCGATCACCGGGGAGCTGTTTTTT

j_gene: TRBJ2-7
abundance: NA
d_gene: TRBD1
v_gene: TRBV16
CDR3aa: CASSLTTGGYEQYF
CDR3nt: TGTGCCAGCAGCCTCACGACAGGGGGCTACGAGCAGTACTTC

j_gene: TRBJ1-1
abundance: NA
d_gene: NA
v_gene: TRBV2
CDR3aa: CASSEARGGEAFF
CDR3nt: TGTGCCAGCAGTGAAGCTCGGGGAGGGGAAGCTTTCTTT

j_gene: TRBJ2-7
abundance: NA
d_gene: TRBD2
v_gene: TRBV6-5
CDR3aa: CASSYGTSGTYEQYF
CDR3nt: TGTGCCAGCAGTTACGGGACTAGCGGTACCTACGAGCAGTACTTC

j_gene: TRBJ1-5
abundance: NA
d_gene: NA
v_gene: TRBV5-1
CDR3aa: CASSSDGGSNQPQHF
CDR3nt: TGCGCCAGCAGCTCGGACGGGGGTAGCAATCAGCCCCAGCATTTT

j_gene: TRBJ2-1
abundance: once
d_gene: TRBD2
v_gene: TRBV3-1/TRBV3-2
CDR3aa: CASSHLRLAGGPGSNEQFF
CDR3nt: TGTGCCAGCAGCCACTTGCGGCTAGCGGGGGGGCCAGGTAGCAATGAGCAGTTCTTC

j_gene: TRBJ2-1
abundance: NA
d_gene: NA
v_gene: TRBV11-2
CDR3aa: CASSLAGGAYNEQFF
CDR3nt: TGTGCCAGCAGCTTAGCCGGGGGAGCCTACAATGAGCAGTTCTTC

j_gene: TRBJ1-4
abundance: once
d_gene: NA
v_gene: TRBV18
CDR3aa: CASSPGEETNEKLFF
CDR3nt: TGTGCCAGCTCACCTGGAGAGGAGACTAATGAAAAACTGTTTTTT

j_gene: TRBJ1-6
abundance: NA
d_gene: NA
v_gene: TRBV2
CDR3aa: CASSRRNNSPLHF
CDR3nt: TGTGCGTCCTCGAGGCGGAATAATTCACCCCTCCACTTT

j_gene: TRBJ2-7
abundance: NA
d_gene: NA
v_gene: TRBV3-1/TRBV3-2
CDR3aa: CASSRDISGNEQYF
CDR3nt: TGTGCCAGCAGCCGGGACATATCTGGCAACGAGCAGTACTTC

j_gene: TRBJ2-7
abundance: NA
d_gene: NA
v_gene: TRBV5-4
CDR3aa: CASSLGIYEQYF
CDR3nt: TGTGCCAGCAGCTTGGGTATCTACGAGCAGTACTTC

j_gene: TRBJ1-5
abundance: NA
d_gene: NA
v_gene: TRBV2
CDR3aa: CASVSAPTIQPQHF
CDR3nt: TGTGCCAGCGTCTCAGCGCCGACCATCCAGCCCCAGCATTTT

j_gene: TRBJ2-3
abundance: NA
d_gene: TRBD2
v_gene: TRBV28
CDR3aa: CASRPLAGGSTDTQYF
CDR3nt: TGTGCCAGCAGGCCACTAGCGGGGGGAAGCACAGATACGCAGTATTTT

j_gene: TRBJ2-3
abundance: NA
d_gene: TRBD2
v_gene: TRBV10-2
CDR3aa: CASSALSGVGDTQYF
CDR3nt: TGCGCCAGCAGTGCCCTTAGCGGGGTAGGAGATACGCAGTATTTT

j_gene: TRBJ2-3
abundance: NA
d_gene: NA
v_gene: TRBV18
CDR3aa: CASSPTAASPVTDTQYF
CDR3nt: TGTGCCAGCTCACCAACCGCGGCGAGCCCGGTCACAGATACGCAGTATTTT

j_gene: TRBJ2-7
abundance: NA
d_gene: NA
v_gene: TRBV5-1
CDR3aa: CASGEKSSYEQYF
CDR3nt: TGCGCCAGCGGAGAAAAGAGCTCCTACGAGCAGTACTTC

j_gene: TRBJ1-6
abundance: NA
d_gene: NA
v_gene: TRBV5-6
CDR3aa: CASSLGLPYNSPLHF
CDR3nt: TGTGCCAGCAGCTTGGGACTCCCCTATAATTCACCCCTCCACTTT

j_gene: TRBJ1-1
abundance: NA
d_gene: NA
v_gene: TRBV6-6
CDR3aa: CASSLGGQGQTEAFF
CDR3nt: TGTGCCAGCTCCCTCGGGGGGCAGGGCCAAACTGAAGCTTTCTTT

j_gene: TRBJ1-2
abundance: few
d_gene: TRBD1
v_gene: TRBV2
CDR3aa: CASTKTGTGNGYTF
CDR3nt: TGTGCCAGCACCAAGACCGGGACAGGGAATGGCTACACCTTC

j_gene: TRBJ1-3
abundance: NA
d_gene: NA
v_gene: TRBV18
CDR3aa: CASSPNFAGEGSGNTIYF
CDR3nt: TGTGCCAGCTCACCGAACTTTGCAGGGGAAGGCTCTGGAAACACCATATATTTT

j_gene: TRBJ2-7
abundance: many
d_gene: TRBD1
v_gene: TRBV5-1
CDR3aa: CASSVRQGPIYEQYF
CDR3nt: TGCGCCAGCAGCGTTCGACAGGGGCCCATCTACGAGCAGTACTTC

j_gene: TRBJ1-5
abundance: few
d_gene: TRBD1
v_gene: TRBV27
CDR3aa: CASSLLGQYNQPQHF
CDR3nt: TGTGCCAGCAGTCTACTGGGACAGTACAATCAGCCCCAGCATTTT

j_gene: TRBJ1-5
abundance: NA
d_gene: TRBD1
v_gene: TRBV7-8
CDR3aa: CASSVGTGMGGNQPQHF
CDR3nt: TGTGCCAGCAGCGTCGGGACAGGGATGGGTGGGAATCAGCCCCAGCATTTT

j_gene: TRBJ1-1
abundance: NA
d_gene: NA
v_gene: TRBV6-5
CDR3aa: CASRRNTEAFF
CDR3nt: TGTGCCTCGAGGCGGAACACTGAAGCTTTCTTT

j_gene: TRBJ2-1
abundance: many
d_gene: TRBD2
v_gene: TRBV6-5
CDR3aa: CASSGLAGWSEQFF
CDR3nt: TGTGCCAGCTCCGGGCTAGCGGGGTGGTCTGAGCAGTTCTTC

j_gene: TRBJ1-6
abundance: NA
d_gene: NA
v_gene: TRBV6-5
CDR3aa: CASSPSSSYNSPLHF
CDR3nt: TGTGCCAGCAGTCCCAGTTCCTCCTATAATTCACCCCTCCACTTT

j_gene: TRBJ2-5
abundance: NA
d_gene: TRBD1
v_gene: TRBV19
CDR3aa: CASNQRTGQETQYF
CDR3nt: TGTGCCAGTAACCAGCGGACAGGGCAAGAGACCCAGTACTTC

j_gene: TRBJ1-5
abundance: NA
d_gene: TRBD1
v_gene: TRBV28
CDR3aa: CASRPGGSSYQPQHF
CDR3nt: TGTGCCAGCAGGCCAGGGGGCAGTTCCTATCAGCCCCAGCATTTT

j_gene: TRBJ2-5
abundance: NA
d_gene: NA
v_gene: TRBV7-2
CDR3aa: CASSVGGDRETQYF
CDR3nt: TGTGCCAGCAGCGTCGGCGGGGACCGAGAGACCCAGTACTTC

j_gene: TRBJ2-5
abundance: NA
d_gene: NA
v_gene: TRBV12-5
CDR3aa: CASGLPRGETQYF
CDR3nt: TGTGCTAGTGGTTTGCCACGGGGAGAGACCCAGTACTTC

j_gene: TRBJ1-4
abundance: NA
d_gene: TRBD1
v_gene: TRBV6-5
CDR3aa: CASRNRGQGEKLFF
CDR3nt: TGTGCCAGCAGAAACAGGGGGCAAGGTGAAAAACTGTTTTTT

j_gene: TRBJ2-3
abundance: NA
d_gene: TRBD2
v_gene: TRBV4-2
CDR3aa: CASSPEIAGGVGTDTQYF
CDR3nt: TGTGCCAGCAGTCCCGAAATAGCGGGGGGGGTCGGCACAGATACGCAGTATTTT

j_gene: TRBJ2-2
abundance: NA
d_gene: TRBD1
v_gene: TRBV5-6
CDR3aa: CASSLGLWTGANTGELFF
CDR3nt: TGTGCCAGCAGCTTGGGTCTTTGGACAGGGGCGAACACCGGGGAGCTGTTTTTT

j_gene: TRBJ1-6
abundance: NA
d_gene: TRBD1
v_gene: TRBV5-4
CDR3aa: CASSLGDRDFSPLHF
CDR3nt: TGTGCCAGCAGCTTGGGGGACAGGGACTTTTCACCCCTCCACTTT

j_gene: TRBJ1-1
abundance: NA
d_gene: TRBD1
v_gene: TRBV5-4
CDR3aa: CASSSRTGNTEAFF
CDR3nt: TGTGCCAGCAGCTCGCGGACAGGGAACACTGAAGCTTTCTTT

j_gene: TRBJ1-2
abundance: NA
d_gene: TRBD1
v_gene: TRBV7-9
CDR3aa: CASSSDRDYYGYTF
CDR3nt: TGTGCCAGCAGCTCCGACAGGGATTATTATGGCTACACCTTC

j_gene: TRBJ1-2
abundance: NA
d_gene: NA
v_gene: TRBV28
CDR3aa: CASSPPDSTNYGYTF
CDR3nt: TGTGCCAGCAGTCCACCCGACAGTACTAACTATGGCTACACCTTC

j_gene: TRBJ2-7
abundance: NA
d_gene: NA
v_gene: TRBV21-1
CDR3aa: CASSKGQSMDEQYF
CDR3nt: TGTGCCAGCAGCAAGGGCCAGTCCATGGACGAGCAGTACTTC

j_gene: TRBJ1-4
abundance: few
d_gene: TRBD1
v_gene: TRBV5-1
CDR3aa: CASSLEDRGNEKLFF
CDR3nt: TGCGCCAGCAGCTTGGAAGACAGGGGAAATGAAAAACTGTTTTTT

j_gene: TRBJ2-5
abundance: NA
d_gene: TRBD2
v_gene: TRBV28
CDR3aa: CASSLTSGGRGTQYF
CDR3nt: TGTGCCAGCAGTTTAACTAGCGGGGGCCGAGGGACCCAGTACTTC

j_gene: TRBJ1-5
abundance: NA
d_gene: NA
v_gene: TRBV18
CDR3aa: CASSPLGQSQPQHF
CDR3nt: TGTGCCAGCTCACCATTGGGACAAAGCCAGCCCCAGCATTTT